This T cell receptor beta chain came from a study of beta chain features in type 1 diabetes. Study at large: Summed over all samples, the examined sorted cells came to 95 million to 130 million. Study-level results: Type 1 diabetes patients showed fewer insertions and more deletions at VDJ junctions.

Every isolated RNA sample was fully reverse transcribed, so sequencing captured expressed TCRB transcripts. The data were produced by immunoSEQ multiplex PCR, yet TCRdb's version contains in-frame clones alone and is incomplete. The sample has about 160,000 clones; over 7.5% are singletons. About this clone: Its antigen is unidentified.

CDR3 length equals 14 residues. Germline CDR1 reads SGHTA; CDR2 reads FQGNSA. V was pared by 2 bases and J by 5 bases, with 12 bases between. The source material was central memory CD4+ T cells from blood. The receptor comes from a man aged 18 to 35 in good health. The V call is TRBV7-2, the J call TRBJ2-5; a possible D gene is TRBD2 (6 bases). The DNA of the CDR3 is TGTGCCAGCAGCTTAAGAGCTAGCGCGGAGACCCAGTACTTC. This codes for CASSLRASAETQYF.